What follows is one TCR beta chain and its context. Donors, without exception, were Caucasian adults residing in Nashville, Tennessee. This entry comes from a study of shared clonotypes between healthy human individuals. The assay was carried out at the deep level. Every subset had its genomic DNA shared out evenly among several immunoSEQ plates. Bulk PBMC genomic DNA spanned ten immunoSEQ deep plates. Sequenced by immunoSEQ multiplex PCR; TCRdb stores in-frame clones only, minus some. The table has 450,000 or so clones, 60% to 80% seen once. The CDR3 is made up of 15 amino acids. Looked up from germline, CDR1 is MNHNS and CDR2 is SASEGT. V shed 2 bases and J shed 6 bases, with 14 bases lying between them.

The sample consisted of PBMCs. The receptor was derived from a woman in her forties in good health. Some clones in this sample may be carry-over from other donors' samples. J is TRBJ2-1 and V is TRBV6-1; TRBD2 is a possible D gene (6 bases). The CDR3 DNA reads as TGTGCCAGCAGTGAACTGGCGGGAATGGGCAATGAGCAGTTCTTC. Its protein is CASSELAGMGNEQFF.